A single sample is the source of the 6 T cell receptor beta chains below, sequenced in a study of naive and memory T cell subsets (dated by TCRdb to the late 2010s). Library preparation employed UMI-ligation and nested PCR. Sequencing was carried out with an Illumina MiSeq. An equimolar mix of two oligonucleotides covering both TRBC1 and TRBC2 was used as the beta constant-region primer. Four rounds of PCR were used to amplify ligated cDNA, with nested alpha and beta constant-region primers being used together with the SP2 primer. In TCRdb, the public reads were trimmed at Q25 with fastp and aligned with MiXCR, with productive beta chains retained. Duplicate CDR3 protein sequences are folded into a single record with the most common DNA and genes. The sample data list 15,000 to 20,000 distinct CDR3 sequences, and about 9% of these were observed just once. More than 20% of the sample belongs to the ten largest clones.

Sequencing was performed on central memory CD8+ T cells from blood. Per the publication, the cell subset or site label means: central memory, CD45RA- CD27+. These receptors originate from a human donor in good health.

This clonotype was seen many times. The DNA for the CDR3 is TGTGCCAGCAGTTCCTCCTCGCCAGGGAACCTCTGCTATGGCTACACCTTC. Its translation: CASSSSSPGNLCYGYTF. The chain combines TRBV12-3 or TRBV12-4 with TRBJ1-2, with D possibly being TRBD1 (5 bases). V was clipped by 4 bases and J by 4 bases, with 22 bases between them. There are 17 residues in the CDR3.

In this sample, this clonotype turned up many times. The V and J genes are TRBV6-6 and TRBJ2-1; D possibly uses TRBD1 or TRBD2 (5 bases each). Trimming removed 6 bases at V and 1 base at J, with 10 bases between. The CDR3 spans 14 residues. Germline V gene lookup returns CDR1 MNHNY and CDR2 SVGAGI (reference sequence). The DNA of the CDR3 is TGTGCCAGCAGCCAGGGAGAGTCCTACAATGAGCAGTTCTTC. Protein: CASSQGESYNEQFF.

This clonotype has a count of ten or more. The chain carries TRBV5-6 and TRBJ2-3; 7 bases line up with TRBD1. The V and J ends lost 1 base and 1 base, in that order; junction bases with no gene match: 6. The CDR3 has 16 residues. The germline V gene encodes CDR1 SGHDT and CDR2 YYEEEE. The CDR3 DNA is TGTGCCAGCAGCTTGAGGGGGCGCAGGGGCACAGATACGCAGTATTTT. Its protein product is CASSLRGRRGTDTQYF.

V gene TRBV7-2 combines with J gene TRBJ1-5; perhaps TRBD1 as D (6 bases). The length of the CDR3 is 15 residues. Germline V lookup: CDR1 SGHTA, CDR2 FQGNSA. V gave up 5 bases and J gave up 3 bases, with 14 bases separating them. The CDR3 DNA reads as TGTGCCAGCAGCGTAGGACAGTTTCCCAATCAGCCCCAGCATTTT. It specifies CASSVGQFPNQPQHF.

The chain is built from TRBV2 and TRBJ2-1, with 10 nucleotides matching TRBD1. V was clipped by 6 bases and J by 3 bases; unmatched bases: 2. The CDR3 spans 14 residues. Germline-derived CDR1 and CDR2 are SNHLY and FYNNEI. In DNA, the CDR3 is TGTGCCAGCAGGGGACAGGGGTACTACAATGAGCAGTTCTTC. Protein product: CASRGQGYYNEQFF.

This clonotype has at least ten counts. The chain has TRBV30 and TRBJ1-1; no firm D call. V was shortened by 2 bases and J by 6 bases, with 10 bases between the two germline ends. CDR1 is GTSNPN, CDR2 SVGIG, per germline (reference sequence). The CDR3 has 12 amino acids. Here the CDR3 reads CAWSTPDPEAFF. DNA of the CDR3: TGTGCCTGGAGTACACCGGACCCTGAAGCTTTCTTT. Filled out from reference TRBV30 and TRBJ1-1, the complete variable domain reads SQTIHQWPATLVQPVGSPLSLECTVEGTSNPNLYWYRQAAGRGLQLLFYSVGIGQISSEVPQNLSASRPQDRQFILSSKKLLLSDSGFYLCAWSTPDPEAFFGQGTRLTVV.